Listed below are T cell receptor beta chains from one sample, sequenced in a study of CD8+CD57+ T cells in acquired aplastic anemia. TCRdb processed the reads anew with MiXCR; each CDR3 protein has one entry. The sample gives 450,000 to 550,000 distinct CDR3 sequences, approximately 32% of which show up once; about 0.8% is in the top ten. Material: sorted CD4+, CD8+, or CD8+CD57+ T cells (not recorded which) from PBMCs. These TCRs come from a human donor with aplastic anemia. Both conserved end residues are part of each CDR3. Each record gives: D gene, clone size, V gene, J gene, CDR3 protein, CDR3 DNA. A D gene is named only where the DNA matches it firmly. Rows may omit the clone size; those that give it use once, few, many or a size class.

D gene: .
clone size: many
V gene: TRBV10-3
J gene: TRBJ1-5
CDR3 protein: CAISDRGGEQPQHF
CDR3 DNA: TGTGCCATCAGTGACAGGGGAGGTGAACAGCCCCAGCATTTT

D gene: TRBD1
clone size: .
V gene: TRBV12-3/TRBV12-4
J gene: TRBJ2-7
CDR3 protein: CASSSRTGWYEQYF
CDR3 DNA: TGTGCCAGCAGCAGTAGGACAGGGTGGTACGAGCAGTACTTC

D gene: TRBD1
clone size: few
V gene: TRBV3-1
J gene: TRBJ1-6
CDR3 protein: CASSQGGQGNSPLHF
CDR3 DNA: TGTGCCAGCAGCCAGGGGGGACAGGGTAATTCACCCCTCCACTTT

D gene: .
clone size: .
V gene: TRBV15
J gene: TRBJ1-2
CDR3 protein: CATSTDPGPYTF
CDR3 DNA: TGTGCCACCAGCACCGATCCGGGACCGTACACCTTC

D gene: .
clone size: many
V gene: TRBV15
J gene: TRBJ1-5
CDR3 protein: CATSRGREGNQPQHF
CDR3 DNA: TGTGCCACCAGCAGAGGCAGGGAGGGCAATCAGCCCCAGCATTTT

D gene: .
clone size: .
V gene: TRBV28
J gene: TRBJ1-4
CDR3 protein: CASSQLTAMEIGKLFF
CDR3 DNA: TGTGCCAGCAGTCAACTGACAGCCATGGAAATTGGGAAACTGTTTTTT

D gene: .
clone size: many
V gene: TRBV2
J gene: TRBJ1-5
CDR3 protein: CASKDRSNQPQHF
CDR3 DNA: TGTGCCAGCAAAGACCGTAGCAATCAGCCCCAGCATTTT

D gene: .
clone size: few
V gene: TRBV12-3/TRBV12-4
J gene: TRBJ2-5
CDR3 protein: CASSQNRETQYF
CDR3 DNA: TGTGCCAGCAGTCAAAACCGGGAGACCCAGTACTTC

D gene: TRBD1
clone size: .
V gene: TRBV7-2
J gene: TRBJ1-2
CDR3 protein: CASSLVGGENYGHTF
CDR3 DNA: TGTGCCAGCAGCTTAGTAGGGGGCGAAAACTATGGCCACACCTTC

D gene: .
clone size: once
V gene: TRBV15
J gene: TRBJ2-7
CDR3 protein: CATSSQGGYEQYF
CDR3 DNA: TGTGCCACCAGCAGTCAGGGGGGCTACGAGCAGTACTTC

D gene: TRBD2
clone size: .
V gene: TRBV20-1
J gene: TRBJ2-1
CDR3 protein: CSARTGLAGGKYNEQFF
CDR3 DNA: TGCAGTGCTAGGACCGGACTAGCGGGGGGGAAGTACAATGAGCAGTTCTTC